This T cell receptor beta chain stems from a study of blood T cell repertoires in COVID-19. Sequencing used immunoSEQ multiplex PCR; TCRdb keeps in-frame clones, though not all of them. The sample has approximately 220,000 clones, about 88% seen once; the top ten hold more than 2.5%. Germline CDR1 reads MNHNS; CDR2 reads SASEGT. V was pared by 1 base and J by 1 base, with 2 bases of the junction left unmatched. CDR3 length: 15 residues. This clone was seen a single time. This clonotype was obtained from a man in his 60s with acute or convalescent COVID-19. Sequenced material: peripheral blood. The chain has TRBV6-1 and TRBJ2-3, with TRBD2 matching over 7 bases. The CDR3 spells CASSEEAGGTDTQYF. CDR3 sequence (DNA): TGTGCCAGCAGTGAAGAGGCGGGGGGCACAGATACGCAGTATTTT.